The clone carrying this TCR beta chain was seen more than once but under ten times. Its antigen remains unidentified. A TCRbeta library incorporating unique molecular identifiers was prepared. TCRdb itself ran the PCR reads through MiXCR, one entry per CDR3 protein. The sample carries around 270,000 distinct CDR3 sequences, 9.5% to 13% recorded once. The record originates from a study of T-cell reconstitution after alpha-beta-depleted transplantation in children. The study's findings and limits: The study reportedly traced alpha-beta T cells about two months after transplant to several hundred expanded graft clones. Recipient T cells and thymic progenitors that survived were the source of the high TCRbeta diversity seen at day 60 in some patients. The authors attributed T-cell counts and diversity one year after transplant mostly to newly produced T cells.

Trimming removed 8 bases from V and 4 bases from J, with 7 bases in between. CDR3 length equals 10 residues. Germline-derived CDR1 and CDR2 are DFQATT and SNEGSKA (reference sequence). The sequencing used PBMCs, collected before TCRalphabeta/CD19-depleted stem cell transplant. The genes are TRBV20-1 and TRBJ2-3, with unresolved D. The clonotype comes from a boy younger than two with acute myeloid leukemia, due to receive a stem cell transplant. The DNA for the CDR3 is TGCAGTCTTAGATCAGATACGCAGTATTTT. Encoded protein: CSLRSDTQYF.